The 11 T cell receptor beta chains given below trace back to one sample, sequenced in a study of blood T cells in healthy people across ages. A second PCR, run for roughly 6 to 11 cycles, used a sample-barcoded 5' primer plus a J-beta primer mix. TCRdb re-called the 5' RACE reads through MiXCR, storing one row per CDR3 protein. In the table there are 600,000 to 800,000 distinct CDR3 sequences, under 25% of which are singletons. Sequencing input: blood. Receptor source: a man between 65 and 85 years old in good health.

The rearrangement uses TRBV7-2 and TRBJ2-3; weak D call: TRBD1 (6 bases). The V gene lost 1 base and the J gene lost 3 bases, with 14 bases spanning the gap. The germline CDR1 and CDR2 sequences are SGHTA and FQGNSA. The CDR3 runs to 16 residues. CDR3 DNA sequence: TGTGCCAGCAGCTTAGGTCTGGGTACAGGGACAGATACGCAGTATTTT. Protein: CASSLGLGTGTDTQYF.

The chain employs TRBV12-3 or TRBV12-4 and TRBJ2-1, with 12 bases lining up with TRBD2. This CDR3 is 16 amino acids long. V dropped 3 bases and J dropped 6; count of bases not matched to a gene: 6. As DNA, the CDR3 is TGTGCCAGCAGTTTTAAGAAGGGACTAGCGGGCAATGAGCAGTTCTTC. Its protein product is CASSFKKGLAGNEQFF.

This chain uses TRBV3-1 with TRBJ2-5, with 11 bases lining up with TRBD2. Germline V gene lookup returns CDR1 LGHDT and CDR2 YNNKEL (reference sequence). The CDR3 runs 15 residues. V gave up 2 bases and J gave up 5 bases; unmatched junction bases: 4. CDR3 amino acids: CASSQRLAGTETQYF. The DNA for the CDR3 is TGTGCCAGCAGCCAAAGACTAGCGGGAACTGAGACCCAGTACTTC.

The chain couples TRBV7-2 to TRBJ2-1, with 10 bases that match TRBD2. V trimming: 1 base; J trimming: 2 bases; junction bases outside the gene matches: 8. The CDR3 contains 18 residues. The V gene's germline CDR1 is SGHTA and CDR2 FQGNSA. CDR3 in DNA: TGTGCCAGCAGCTTAGTAGGGTCTAGCGGGAGTACCTACAATGAGCAGTTCTTC. Protein sequence: CASSLVGSSGSTYNEQFF.

This clonotype was found a few times. The chain employs TRBV20-1 and TRBJ1-5; TRBD1 might be the D (6 bases). Between the trimmed V and J ends, which lost 4 bases and 3 bases, there was a span of 10 bases. The V gene's germline CDR1 is DFQATT and CDR2 SNEGSKA (reference sequence). The CDR3 loop spans 13 amino acids. As DNA, the CDR3 is TGCAGTGCTACAACAGGGTTCAATCAGCCCCAGCATTTT. This translates into CSATTGFNQPQHF.

This clonotype was detected only a few times. The chain joins TRBV24-1 to TRBJ2-3, with TRBD2 matching over 9 bases. Germline lookup yields CDR1 KGHDR and CDR2 SFDVKD. Trimming took 4 bases from V and 1 from J; bases not matched to a gene: 8. The CDR3 is made up of 17 amino acids. The CDR3 here is CATSDRLAGEGTDTQYF. DNA of the CDR3: TGTGCCACCAGTGACCGGTTAGCGGGAGAGGGCACAGATACGCAGTATTTT.

This chain links TRBV19 with TRBJ1-6, with 9 bases lining up with TRBD1. CDR3 length equals 15 residues. The V and J ends lost 5 bases and 9 bases, in that order; junction bases with no gene match: 8. The germline gives CDR1 LNHDA, CDR2 SQIVND (reference sequence). The CDR3 loop is CASSLGTGRISPLHF. Written as DNA, the CDR3 is TGTGCCAGTAGTCTCGGGACAGGGAGGATTTCACCCCTCCACTTT.

J is TRBJ2-6 and V is TRBV7-2; D gene unclear. Germline lookup yields CDR1 SGHTA and CDR2 FQGNSA. This CDR3 comprises 13 residues. V dropped 7 bases and J dropped 0 bases, with 4 bases sitting between them. The CDR3 is CASMVSGANVLTF. The CDR3 region has the DNA TGTGCCAGCATGGTCTCTGGGGCCAACGTCCTGACTTTC.

This clonotype was counted only a few times. The chain is built from TRBV7-2 and TRBJ2-1; no reliable D call. The CDR3 loop spans 15 amino acids. Germline-derived CDR1 and CDR2 are SGHTA and FQGNSA. V was trimmed by 1 base and J by 7 bases, leaving 14 bases between them. CDR3: CASSLVARRRNEQFF. CDR3 DNA sequence: TGTGCCAGCAGCTTAGTTGCCCGCAGGAGAAATGAGCAGTTCTTC.

The rearrangement uses TRBV5-6 and TRBJ2-5; 13 positions agree with TRBD2. The better agreement between TRBJ2-1 and the DNA end casts doubt on the J call. There are 17 residues in the CDR3. The V gene's germline CDR1 is SGHDT and CDR2 YYEEEE. DNA of the CDR3: TGTGCCAGCAGCTTCCTCTCCGGGACTAGCGGGAACAATGAGCAGTTCTTC. This translates into CASSFLSGTSGNNEQFF.

The chain carries TRBV30 and TRBJ1-1, with 9 bases identical to TRBD1. The trim removed 5 bases at V and 1 base at J, leaving 2 bases unmatched. The CDR3 covers 13 residues. Per germline, CDR1 GTSNPN and CDR2 SVGIG (reference sequence). CDR3 amino acids: CAWQGQGNTEAFF. The CDR3 nucleotides are TGTGCCTGGCAGGGACAGGGGAACACTGAAGCTTTCTTT.